The next 21 T cell receptor beta chains were all read from a single sample in a study of blood T cells in healthy people across ages. A J-beta primer mix and a sample-barcoded 5' primer were used in a second PCR of about 7 to 12 cycles. In TCRdb, the 5' RACE reads were re-called with MiXCR into one record per CDR3 protein. Of 500,000 to 650,000 distinct CDR3 sequences listed, about 29% are singletons. This same sample was also part of a study on T cells of mothers and their children.

Sequenced: blood. The source of these receptors is a boy aged 2 to 10 in good health.

The chain is built from TRBV4-3 and TRBJ1-4; tentative D call: TRBD1 (5 bases). This CDR3 region has 17 residues. Trimming left V 2 bases short and J 7 bases short, with 20 bases between. CDR1 is LGHNA, CDR2 YSLEER, per germline. The CDR3 DNA is TGCGCCAGCAGCCAAAGTCCGGGGCCGGTATCGGCTGAAAAACTGTTTTTT. This gives the protein CASSQSPGPVSAEKLFF.

The gene calls are TRBV2 and TRBJ2-7; tentatively, D is TRBD2 (5 bases). CDR3 length: 14 amino acids. Germline-derived CDR1 and CDR2 are SNHLY and FYNNEI. V was shortened by 2 bases and J by 5 bases, with 13 bases between the two germline ends. The chain's CDR3 is CASSETPGGNEQYF. CDR3 coding DNA: TGTGCCAGCAGTGAAACCCCCGGAGGCAACGAGCAGTACTTC.

The V gene is TRBV7-8, the J gene TRBJ1-5; D unresolved. The germline gives CDR1 SGHVS, CDR2 FQNEAQ. Trimming pared 1 base from V and 6 bases from J, leaving 7 bases between. The CDR3 has 13 residues. Here the CDR3 DNA reads TGTGCCAGCAGCTTAGGTGGACGTCAGCCCCAGCATTTT. Protein sequence: CASSLGGRQPQHF.

The J gene is TRBJ2-3, the V gene TRBV29-1; no clear D. V was cut by 4 bases and J by 5 bases, with 13 bases left in between. The V gene's germline CDR1 is SQVTM and CDR2 ANQGSEA. The CDR3 covers 13 residues. In DNA, the CDR3 is TGCAGCGTTGTATTGGCTACCCTAGATACGCAGTATTTT. Translated: CSVVLATLDTQYF.

The CDR3 loop is CASSLRRANYNEQFF. Here the CDR3 DNA reads TGTGCCAGCAGTTTGCGCAGGGCAAACTACAATGAGCAGTTCTTC. The chain combines TRBV28 with TRBJ2-1; TRBD1 might be the D (5 bases). V lost 3 bases to trimming and J lost 3 bases, with 12 bases between them. From germline, CDR1 is MDHEN and CDR2 SYDVKM. This CDR3 region has 15 residues. Full variable domain (outside the CDR3, taken from reference TRBV28 and TRBJ2-1): DVKVTQSSRYLVKRTGEKVFLECVQDMDHENMFWYRQDPGLGLRLIYFSYDVKMKEKGDIPEGYSVSREKKERFSLILESASTNQTSMYLCASSLRRANYNEQFFGPGTRLTVL.

The J gene is TRBJ1-4, the V gene TRBV7-9; the D gene is possibly TRBD1 (5 bases). Per germline, CDR1 SEHNR and CDR2 FQNEAQ (reference sequence). V gave up 5 bases and J gave up 13 bases, with 11 bases separating them. CDR3 length: 11 residues. CDR3 nucleotide sequence: TGTGCCAGCAGCCCCGGGGACTCACTGTTTTTT. It yields the protein CASSPGDSLFF. Supplemented by reference TRBV7-9 and TRBJ1-4, the full variable domain reads DTGVSQNPRHKITKRGQNVTFRCDPISEHNRLYWYRQTLGQGPEFLTYFQNEAQLEKSRLLSDRFSAERPKGSFSTLEIQRTEQGDSAMYLCASSPGDSLFFGSGTQLSVL.

This clonotype was observed a handful of times. V gene TRBV15 combines with J gene TRBJ1-1, with 9 bases matching TRBD1. Germline loops: CDR1 LNHNV, CDR2 YYDKDF (reference sequence). J was trimmed by 2 bases and V by 3 bases; bases with no gene match: 10. The CDR3 spans 17 residues. CDR3 nucleotides: TGTGCCACCAGCAGGGAAATACAGGGGGCGGGAAACACTGAAGCTTTCTTT. Translation gives CATSREIQGAGNTEAFF.

This clonotype was observed a handful of times. This chain connects TRBV7-2 to TRBJ2-1, with D hard to call. Trimming took off 1 base at V and 5 bases at J, with 3 bases between the two ends. Germline CDR1 SGHTA, CDR2 FQGNSA. CDR3 length: 12 amino acids. The DNA of the CDR3 is TGTGCCAGCAGCTTAGTTCACAATGAGCAGTTCTTC. Encoded protein: CASSLVHNEQFF.

This clonotype was recorded at least ten times. The V and J genes are TRBV28 and TRBJ2-6; D remains unclear. V was cut by 3 bases and J by 2 bases, with 2 bases left in between. Germline CDR1 is MDHEN and CDR2 is SYDVKM. The CDR3 runs 13 residues. Here the CDR3 reads CASSFTGANVLTF. DNA for the CDR3: TGTGCCAGCAGTTTTACTGGGGCCAACGTCCTGACTTTC.

This clonotype was observed a handful of times. The chain uses TRBV12-3 or TRBV12-4 and TRBJ1-2, with D unclear. Trimming took off 1 base at V and 6 bases at J, with 15 bases between the two ends. This CDR3 contains 15 residues. CDR3 DNA: TGTGCCAGCAGTTTAGAGGCGCCTGAAAGGGATGGCTACACCTTC. Translation: CASSLEAPERDGYTF.

The rearrangement uses TRBV10-3 and TRBJ2-5; D is tentatively TRBD1 or TRBD2 (5 bases each). V lost 4 bases and J lost 2, with 14 bases in between. The germline gives CDR1 ENHRY, CDR2 SYGVKD. The CDR3 is 15 residues long. The CDR3: CAISAGTGLQETQYF. In DNA, the CDR3 is TGTGCCATCAGTGCCGGGACGGGGTTACAAGAGACCCAGTACTTC.

This chain joins TRBV29-1 and TRBJ1-5, with TRBD1 matching 8 bases. The germline V gene has CDR1 SQVTM and CDR2 ANQGSEA. This CDR3 comprises 18 residues. Trimming cost V 4 bases and J 1 base; bases outside gene matches: 15. CDR3 amino acids: CSVAGLQGVSGSNQPQHF. CDR3 DNA: TGCAGCGTTGCCGGGTTACAGGGGGTTAGTGGGAGCAATCAGCCCCAGCATTTT. Full variable domain (outside the CDR3, taken from reference TRBV29-1 and TRBJ1-5): SAVISQKPSRDICQRGTSLTIQCQVDSQVTMMFWYRQQPGQSLTLIATANQGSEATYESGFVIDKFPISRPNLTFSTLTVSNMSPEDSSIYLCSVAGLQGVSGSNQPQHFGDGTRLSIL.

The gene calls are TRBV5-1 and TRBJ2-7, with 11 bases matching TRBD2. V lost 0 bases to trimming and J lost 4 bases; unmatched junction nucleotides: 3. The CDR3 runs to 15 residues. Per germline, CDR1 SGHRS and CDR2 YFSETQ. The DNA for the CDR3 is TGCGCCAGCAGCTTGGATACTAGCGGGAGATACGAGCAGTACTTC. It codes for CASSLDTSGRYEQYF.

The chain carries TRBV20-1 and TRBJ2-4, with TRBD2 matching over 8 bases. Germline V CDR1 and CDR2: DFQATT, SNEGSKA (reference sequence). V trimming: 0 bases; J trimming: 7 bases; junction bases outside the gene matches: 14. The CDR3 spans 17 residues. DNA of the CDR3: TGCAGTGCTAGAGATGGTAGGACTAGCTGGGATTGGAACATTCAGTACTTC. The encoded protein is CSARDGRTSWDWNIQYF.

This clonotype showed up just a few times. This chain links TRBV6-1 with TRBJ1-4; D not certain. CDR3 length equals 14 residues. The germline gives CDR1 MNHNS, CDR2 SASEGT. The V end was cut by 2 bases, the J end by 0 bases, with 4 bases between. Here the CDR3 DNA reads TGTGCCAGCAGTGAAATCTCAACTAATGAAAAACTGTTTTTT. Amino acid sequence: CASSEISTNEKLFF.

The count of this clonotype is one. The chain recombines TRBV6-5 with TRBJ2-3; 11 nucleotides line up with TRBD2. CDR1 MNHEY and CDR2 SVGAGI come from the germline V gene. The CDR3 has 19 residues. Losses at the gene ends were 0 bases for V and 0 bases for J; bases not matched to a gene: 8. The CDR3 DNA reads TGTGCCAGCAGTTACTCGTACGGGACTAGCGGAACTAGCACAGATACGCAGTATTTT. Translation: CASSYSYGTSGTSTDTQYF.

This clonotype was found a few times. This chain connects TRBV15 to TRBJ2-1; 14 nucleotides line up with TRBD2. Germline loops: CDR1 LNHNV, CDR2 YYDKDF (reference sequence). The CDR3 runs 20 residues. Trimming took 0 bases from V and 1 from J; bases not matched to a gene: 8. CDR3: CATSREGTSGSRGSYNEQFF. CDR3 nucleotide sequence: TGTGCCACCAGCAGAGAAGGGACTAGCGGGAGCCGAGGGTCCTACAATGAGCAGTTCTTC.

The table lists this clonotype with many counts. The chain joins TRBV7-9 to TRBJ2-7; 10 bases are shared with TRBD1. This CDR3 has 14 amino acids. Losses at the gene ends were 4 bases for V and 5 bases for J; bases not matched to a gene: 5. Per the germline V gene, CDR1 is SEHNR and CDR2 is FQNEAQ (reference sequence). The CDR3 region is CASSSGTGVNEQYF. In DNA form, the CDR3 reads TGTGCCAGCAGCTCCGGGACAGGGGTAAACGAGCAGTACTTC.

The V and J genes are TRBV9 and TRBJ1-1; the D is unclear. The germline gives CDR1 SGDLS, CDR2 YYNGEE. CDR3 length: 15 residues. The germline V and J ends were trimmed by 0 bases and 0 bases, with 9 bases remaining between them. CDR3 DNA: TGTGCCAGCAGCGTAGAACCAGGCCTGAACACTGAAGCTTTCTTT. Amino acid sequence: CASSVEPGLNTEAFF.

V gene TRBV20-1 combines with J gene TRBJ2-3; 7 nucleotides line up with TRBD2. This CDR3 has 15 amino acids. In germline, CDR1 is DFQATT, CDR2 SNEGSKA (reference sequence). With V trimmed by 5 bases and J by 2 bases, 10 bases remained unmatched. The CDR3 bases are TGCAGTGCTCTGTCATCACTAGCGATCACAGATACGCAGTATTTT. Amino acids: CSALSSLAITDTQYF.

Only a few counts were recorded for this clonotype. The V gene is TRBV20-1, the J gene TRBJ2-2, with D possibly being TRBD2 (5 bases). Germline CDR1 DFQATT, CDR2 SNEGSKA (reference sequence). With 3 bases removed from V and 7 bases from J, the gap between germline ends came to 15 bases. The CDR3 runs to 14 residues. The CDR3 reads CSASSMGDVGELFF. The CDR3 DNA is TGCAGTGCTAGTTCTATGGGAGATGTCGGGGAGCTGTTTTTT.